The 14 T cell receptor beta chains reported below all come from one sample, sequenced in a study of neurological immune-mediated disorders. MiXCR was run by TCRdb on the 5' RACE reads, yielding one entry per CDR3 protein. Among some 42,000 distinct CDR3 sequences listed, around a tenth were seen once. The sample taken for sequencing was CD4+ T cells from blood. All receptors come from a woman in her 30s with HTLV-1-associated myelopathy (HAM/TSP).

This clonotype was recorded at least ten times. J is TRBJ2-3 and V is TRBV5-1, with TRBD2 matching 7 bases. There are 15 residues in the CDR3. CDR1 is SGHRS and CDR2 is YFSETQ in the germline V gene. The V segment lost 0 bases and the J segment 6 bases; nucleotides outside the gene matches: 7. CDR3 loop: CASSLVRAGRDTQYF. The CDR3 bases are TGCGCCAGCAGCTTGGTTCGAGCGGGGAGGGATACGCAGTATTTT. The full variable domain, its missing parts supplied by reference TRBV5-1 and TRBJ2-3, is KAGVTQTPRYLIKTRGQQVTLSCSPISGHRSVSWYQQTPGQGLQFLFEYFSETQRNKGNFPGRFSGRQFSNSRSEMNVSTLELGDSALYLCASSLVRAGRDTQYFGPGTRLTVL.

The table lists this clonotype with many counts. This chain links TRBV6-5 with TRBJ1-3; D gene ambiguous. The CDR3 is 14 amino acids. Germline V lookup: CDR1 MNHEY, CDR2 SVGAGI. V lost 0 bases, J lost 4 bases, and 7 bases lay in between. CDR3 coding DNA: TGTGCCAGCAGTTACTCGATAGTAGGAAACACCATATATTTT. Protein: CASSYSIVGNTIYF.

The sample holds many counts of this clonotype. The gene calls are TRBV19 and TRBJ1-5; maybe TRBD1 (5 bases). The germline gives CDR1 LNHDA, CDR2 SQIVND (reference sequence). V gave up 1 base and J gave up 0 bases, with 13 bases separating them. This CDR3 comprises 17 residues. The CDR3 DNA reads TGTGCCAGTAGTATAGGTCGACAGACGTATAGCAATCAGCCCCAGCATTTT. This sequence encodes CASSIGRQTYSNQPQHF.

This clonotype has ten or more counts. This sequence joins TRBV27 and TRBJ2-6; D remains unclear. This CDR3 spans 13 amino acids. Trimming shortened V by 6 bases and J by 1 base, and 4 bases separated the two germline ends. CDR1 and CDR2 from the germline V gene are MNHEY and SMNVEV (reference sequence). The CDR3 nucleotides read TGTGCCAGCAGGCGGTCTGGGGCCAACGTCCTGACTTTC. Protein: CASRRSGANVLTF.

This clonotype was seen repeatedly, ten times or more. The chain uses TRBV7-9 and TRBJ1-2; D might be TRBD1 (5 bases). Trimming took 5 bases from V and 1 from J, leaving 20 bases between them. The CDR3 runs 17 residues. The germline gives CDR1 SEHNR, CDR2 FQNEAQ (reference sequence). Here the CDR3 reads CASSRLLRQRLNYGYTF. CDR3 coding DNA: TGTGCCAGCAGCCGTCTACTGCGACAGAGGCTTAACTATGGCTACACCTTC. The entire variable domain, with the rest obtained from reference TRBV7-9 and TRBJ1-2, is as follows: DTGVSQNPRHKITKRGQNVTFRCDPISEHNRLYWYRQTLGQGPEFLTYFQNEAQLEKSRLLSDRFSAERPKGSFSTLEIQRTEQGDSAMYLCASSRLLRQRLNYGYTFGSGTRLTVV.

At least ten counts were recorded for this clonotype. The genes are TRBV4-2 and TRBJ2-3, with 15 bases aligning to TRBD2. The CDR3 contains 19 residues. From germline, CDR1 is LGHNA and CDR2 YNFKEQ. J was trimmed by 1 base and V by 6 bases; bases with no gene match: 11. CDR3 DNA: TGTGCCAGCAGAAACGGACTAGCGGGGGGGCCATTTGGCACAGATACGCAGTATTTT. It specifies CASRNGLAGGPFGTDTQYF.

This clonotype appeared many times. The J gene is TRBJ1-2, the V gene TRBV5-1; 8 nucleotides match TRBD1. In germline, CDR1 is SGHRS, CDR2 YFSETQ. This CDR3 is 15 amino acids long. V lost 4 bases and J lost 6; bases outside the gene matches: 11. The CDR3 loop is CASSQPGQDRHGYTF. The CDR3 bases are TGCGCCAGCAGCCAACCGGGACAGGACAGGCATGGCTACACCTTC.

Many counts were recorded for this clonotype. This sequence joins TRBV4-2 and TRBJ2-1; no clear D. CDR3 length: 17 amino acids. Per germline, CDR1 LGHNA and CDR2 YNFKEQ. V was trimmed by 1 base and J by 4 bases, leaving 17 bases between them. This chain's CDR3 is CASSQVGTPIQYNEQFF. DNA for the CDR3: TGTGCCAGCAGCCAAGTAGGTACGCCTATCCAATACAATGAGCAGTTCTTC.

This clonotype has a count of ten or more. The chain uses TRBV20-1 and TRBJ1-2; 7 nucleotides agree with TRBD1. V lost 1 base to trimming and J lost 6 bases; unmatched junction nucleotides: 11. Germline V lookup: CDR1 DFQATT, CDR2 SNEGSKA (reference sequence). The length of the CDR3 is 15 residues. The DNA of the CDR3 is TGCAGTGCTAGAGCCAACGCCGGGACAGTGCATGGCTACACCTTC. Residues: CSARANAGTVHGYTF.

Many counts were recorded for this clonotype. V is TRBV6-5 and J is TRBJ1-1; 12 bases map to TRBD1. V lost 5 bases to trimming and J lost 1 base; unmatched junction nucleotides: 2. Germline CDR1 and CDR2: MNHEY and SVGAGI. This CDR3 spans 15 amino acids. The CDR3 sequence: CASSTGQGANTEAFF. CDR3 DNA: TGTGCCAGCAGTACGGGACAGGGGGCGAACACTGAAGCTTTCTTT.

This clonotype was detected ten times or more. The V call is TRBV20-1, the J call TRBJ2-3; 10 bases fit TRBD2. The germline gives CDR1 DFQATT, CDR2 SNEGSKA (reference sequence). This CDR3 contains 15 residues. V lost 5 bases to trimming and J lost 4 bases; unmatched junction nucleotides: 9. The CDR3 protein is CSARSSGTSADTQYF. CDR3 nucleotide sequence: TGCAGTGCTCGGTCCTCCGGGACTAGCGCAGATACGCAGTATTTT.

This clonotype was recorded many times. The V and J genes are TRBV6-5 and TRBJ1-3; no firm D call. The CDR3 loop spans 16 amino acids. Germline V gene sequence: CDR1 MNHEY, CDR2 SVGAGI. Trimming cost V 0 bases and J 2 bases, with 11 bases left between them. The CDR3 DNA reads as TGTGCCAGCAGTTACTCGATCCAGAGTCCTGGAAACACCATATATTTT. It yields the protein CASSYSIQSPGNTIYF.

Ten or more counts support this clonotype. The V call is TRBV20-1, the J call TRBJ2-7; the D call may be TRBD1 or TRBD2 (6 bases each). Looked up from germline, CDR1 is DFQATT and CDR2 is SNEGSKA (reference sequence). This CDR3 has 13 residues. V lost 1 base and J lost 6, with 13 bases in between. CDR3 sequence reads: CSARAGAAPEQYF. CDR3 bases: TGCAGTGCTAGAGCGGGGGCCGCCCCCGAGCAGTACTTC.

The rearrangement joins TRBV27 to TRBJ2-5; D might be TRBD1 (6 bases). Germline loops: CDR1 MNHEY, CDR2 SMNVEV (reference sequence). V was pared by 5 bases and J by 2 bases, with 21 bases between. The CDR3 is made up of 17 amino acids. This CDR3 is CASSPYQGQTPQETQYF. For the CDR3, the DNA is TGTGCCAGCAGTCCATACCAAGGACAGACCCCGCAAGAGACCCAGTACTTC.